The 5 T cell receptor beta chains below all came from one sample that was sequenced in a study of cytomegalovirus exposure and HLA in healthy donors. The study ran its PCR with 60 Vbeta and 13 Jbeta primers. The method was immunoSEQ multiplex PCR; TCRdb's version includes in-frame clones alone and lacks a portion of them. The data contain about 200,000 clones, about three quarters of them singletons. The source material was PBMCs. These receptors originate from a woman between 40 and 55 years old in good health and CMV-seronegative.

This clone has only a few counts. The V and J genes are TRBV6-6 and TRBJ1-1, with TRBD1 matching 9 bases. Unmatched junction bases numbered 12, after V lost 7 bases and J lost 3 bases. CDR1 MNHNY and CDR2 SVGAGI come from the germline V gene (reference sequence). The CDR3 spans 16 residues. CDR3 nucleotides: TGTGCCAGCATCCGAGGACAGGGGACACGAGACACTGAAGCTTTCTTT. It specifies CASIRGQGTRDTEAFF.

The chain carries TRBV5-6 and TRBJ2-7; TRBD1 matches 8 bases. This CDR3 is 18 amino acids long. The germline V gene encodes CDR1 SGHDT and CDR2 YYEEEE. The trim removed 1 base at V and 0 bases at J, leaving 12 bases unmatched. The CDR3 DNA is TGTGCCAGCAGCTTGTCGGAAGTGACAGGGGAATTCTCCTACGAGCAGTACTTC. Protein product: CASSLSEVTGEFSYEQYF.

This chain connects TRBV5-6 to TRBJ1-1; the D gene is possibly TRBD1 (5 bases). Per germline, CDR1 SGHDT and CDR2 YYEEEE. This CDR3 has 13 amino acids. Trimming cost V 4 bases and J 2 bases, with 9 bases left between them. For the CDR3, the DNA is TGTGCCAGCAGCCGACAGCTCAACACTGAAGCTTTCTTT. The encoded protein is CASSRQLNTEAFF.

The chain carries TRBV30 and TRBJ2-5; D not certain. Germline CDR1 GTSNPN, CDR2 SVGIG (reference sequence). Trimming shortened V by 1 base and J by 4 bases, and 7 bases separated the two germline ends. The CDR3 is made up of 12 amino acids. The CDR3 region is CAWSGGRETQYF. The CDR3 DNA is TGTGCCTGGAGTGGAGGCCGAGAGACCCAGTACTTC.

V is TRBV10-3 and J is TRBJ2-5; weak D call: TRBD2 (5 bases). CDR1 and CDR2 (germline): ENHRY, SYGVKD. This CDR3 region has 16 residues. Trimming stripped 3 bases from V and 4 bases from J, with 18 bases between. CDR3 residues: CAISDGNPGIGETQYF. For the CDR3, the DNA is TGTGCCATCAGTGACGGGAATCCAGGTATTGGAGAGACCCAGTACTTC.